These T cell receptor beta chains were read from a single sample in a study of cytomegalovirus exposure and HLA in healthy donors. Measured with immunoSEQ multiplex PCR; TCRdb has only the in-frame clones, and not every one. The table records 100,000 to 120,000 clones, roughly three quarters of them present only once. Sequencing input: PBMCs. The source is a man under 40 in good health and CMV-seropositive. Both conserved end residues are part of each CDR3. Each record gives: CDR3 protein, D gene, V gene, J gene. The D gene is left open where the match is weak.

cdr3_aa: CASSTSATDRFSYEQYF
d_call: NA
v_call: TRBV19
j_call: TRBJ2-7

cdr3_aa: CAWSRVYGYTF
d_call: NA
v_call: TRBV30
j_call: TRBJ1-2

cdr3_aa: CATSRGAPITDTQYF
d_call: NA
v_call: TRBV15
j_call: TRBJ2-3

cdr3_aa: CAGRQGYTGELFF
d_call: TRBD1
v_call: TRBV7-9
j_call: TRBJ2-2

cdr3_aa: CASSPEGRVDYGYTF
d_call: NA
v_call: TRBV18
j_call: TRBJ1-2

cdr3_aa: CASSLSQGVGAFF
d_call: NA
v_call: TRBV27
j_call: TRBJ1-1

cdr3_aa: CASSLDPLAGGQYF
d_call: TRBD2
v_call: TRBV11-2
j_call: TRBJ2-7

cdr3_aa: CAISAGQRFAGELFF
d_call: NA
v_call: TRBV10-3
j_call: TRBJ2-2

cdr3_aa: CASSHMGDTPRGLNTEAFF
d_call: NA
v_call: TRBV23-1
j_call: TRBJ1-1

cdr3_aa: CASSFRDQETQYF
d_call: NA
v_call: TRBV7-3
j_call: TRBJ2-5

cdr3_aa: CSVVQGPYNEQFF
d_call: NA
v_call: TRBV29-1
j_call: TRBJ2-1

cdr3_aa: CASDHGQGAFF
d_call: TRBD1
v_call: TRBV12-5
j_call: TRBJ1-1

cdr3_aa: CASSEHRDNEQFF
d_call: NA
v_call: TRBV6-1
j_call: TRBJ2-1

cdr3_aa: CASSTSPGLAGYEQFF
d_call: TRBD2
v_call: TRBV7-8
j_call: TRBJ2-1

cdr3_aa: CSGETDTEAFF
d_call: NA
v_call: TRBV20-1
j_call: TRBJ1-1

cdr3_aa: CARSMSRRLAGNTIYF
d_call: NA
v_call: TRBV5-3
j_call: TRBJ1-3

cdr3_aa: CASSVDRIGGTYEQYF
d_call: TRBD2
v_call: TRBV9
j_call: TRBJ2-7

cdr3_aa: CASSSRGGANTEAFF
d_call: NA
v_call: TRBV10-3
j_call: TRBJ1-1

cdr3_aa: CASSQGQGAEAGELFF
d_call: TRBD1
v_call: TRBV14
j_call: TRBJ2-2

cdr3_aa: CASSQDRNWRGSLDYGYTF
d_call: NA
v_call: TRBV4-1
j_call: TRBJ1-2

cdr3_aa: CASSLTGEPRGYTF
d_call: TRBD1
v_call: TRBV7-2
j_call: TRBJ1-2

cdr3_aa: CASSEPRVSYEQYF
d_call: NA
v_call: TRBV2
j_call: TRBJ2-7

cdr3_aa: CSGGAYNEQFF
d_call: NA
v_call: TRBV29-1
j_call: TRBJ2-1

cdr3_aa: CASSTRGLDGYTF
d_call: NA
v_call: TRBV7-2
j_call: TRBJ1-2

cdr3_aa: CASTSDWEETQYF
d_call: NA
v_call: TRBV14
j_call: TRBJ2-5

cdr3_aa: CASSRGQGTEAFF
d_call: TRBD1
v_call: TRBV10-2
j_call: TRBJ1-1

cdr3_aa: CASSSAGGLEETQYF
d_call: TRBD2
v_call: TRBV6-6
j_call: TRBJ2-5

cdr3_aa: CASSQLAGGGYEQYF
d_call: TRBD2
v_call: TRBV28
j_call: TRBJ2-7

cdr3_aa: CAWSSGTASEKLFF
d_call: TRBD1
v_call: TRBV30
j_call: TRBJ1-4

cdr3_aa: CASRDLGARGNTIYF
d_call: NA
v_call: TRBV28
j_call: TRBJ1-3

cdr3_aa: CASSGTGVYSGNTIYF
d_call: TRBD1
v_call: TRBV18
j_call: TRBJ1-3

cdr3_aa: CASSRVGLPGNTIYF
d_call: NA
v_call: TRBV4-1
j_call: TRBJ1-3

cdr3_aa: CASSDTSGATHTQYF
d_call: TRBD2
v_call: TRBV25-1
j_call: TRBJ2-3

cdr3_aa: CASTTGGGTDTQYF
d_call: NA
v_call: TRBV9
j_call: TRBJ2-3

cdr3_aa: CASSATGERNQPQHF
d_call: TRBD1
v_call: TRBV9
j_call: TRBJ1-5

cdr3_aa: CASAQGSSYEQYF
d_call: NA
v_call: TRBV11-3
j_call: TRBJ2-7

cdr3_aa: CASVVGPTDTQYF
d_call: NA
v_call: TRBV11-1
j_call: TRBJ2-3

cdr3_aa: CASSPGFRQAIQETQYF
d_call: NA
v_call: TRBV27
j_call: TRBJ2-5

cdr3_aa: CASSFTTGGLGFDEQFF
d_call: TRBD2
v_call: TRBV5-1
j_call: TRBJ2-1

cdr3_aa: CSVGSLREQYF
d_call: NA
v_call: TRBV29-1
j_call: TRBJ2-7

cdr3_aa: CASGSGTGTGNSPLHF
d_call: TRBD1
v_call: TRBV12-5
j_call: TRBJ1-6

cdr3_aa: CASLQGFTGELFF
d_call: NA
v_call: TRBV25-1
j_call: TRBJ2-2

cdr3_aa: CASSLEPSVYEQYF
d_call: NA
v_call: TRBV7-2
j_call: TRBJ2-7

cdr3_aa: CASSVSSGSQETQYF
d_call: TRBD2
v_call: TRBV9
j_call: TRBJ2-5

cdr3_aa: CASRRTSGGLDTQYF
d_call: TRBD2
v_call: TRBV27
j_call: TRBJ2-3

cdr3_aa: CASVRLGKDGDFISAEAFF
d_call: NA
v_call: TRBV27
j_call: TRBJ1-1

cdr3_aa: CASSLFPGRETGELFF
d_call: NA
v_call: TRBV7-2
j_call: TRBJ2-2

cdr3_aa: CASSPRGGLRDIQYF
d_call: TRBD2
v_call: TRBV7-2
j_call: TRBJ2-4

cdr3_aa: CASSRDSFNSPLHF
d_call: TRBD1
v_call: TRBV6-5
j_call: TRBJ1-6

cdr3_aa: CASSLYSVGELFF
d_call: NA
v_call: TRBV27
j_call: TRBJ2-2

cdr3_aa: CASSAGQSNYGYTF
d_call: NA
v_call: TRBV6-1
j_call: TRBJ1-2

cdr3_aa: CASSLGQDRSGELFF
d_call: TRBD1
v_call: TRBV27
j_call: TRBJ2-2

cdr3_aa: CASSETASGGTDTQYF
d_call: TRBD2
v_call: TRBV6-1
j_call: TRBJ2-3

cdr3_aa: CASSYRLAGTDTQYF
d_call: TRBD2
v_call: TRBV6-6
j_call: TRBJ2-3

cdr3_aa: CAIHLNYGYTF
d_call: NA
v_call: TRBV2
j_call: TRBJ1-2